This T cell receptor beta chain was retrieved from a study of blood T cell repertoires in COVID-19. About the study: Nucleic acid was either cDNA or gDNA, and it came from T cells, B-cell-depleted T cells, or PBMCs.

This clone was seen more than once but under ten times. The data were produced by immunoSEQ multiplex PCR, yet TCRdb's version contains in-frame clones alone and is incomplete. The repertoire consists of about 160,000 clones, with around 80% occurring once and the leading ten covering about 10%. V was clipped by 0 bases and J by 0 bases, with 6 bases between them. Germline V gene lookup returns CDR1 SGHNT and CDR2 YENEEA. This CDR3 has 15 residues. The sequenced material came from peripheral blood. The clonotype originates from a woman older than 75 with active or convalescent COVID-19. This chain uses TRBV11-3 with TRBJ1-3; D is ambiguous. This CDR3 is CASSLDRYSGNTIYF. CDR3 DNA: TGTGCCAGCAGCTTAGATCGGTACTCTGGAAACACCATATATTTT.